This TCR beta chain derives from a study of T cells in Graves' hyperthyroidism and ophthalmopathy. The table lists this clonotype with many counts. The PBMCs had their origin in less than 13 ml of fresh peripheral blood. Template material for amplifying TCR beta CDR3 regions consisted of RNA transcripts. When the TCR CDR3 underwent first-round RT-PCR, the HTBI primer set was used. TCRdb called the multiplex PCR reads again in MiXCR, with one record for every CDR3 protein. In the table there are approximately 600,000 distinct CDR3 sequences, roughly 14% of which are singletons. This receptor was obtained from a woman in her thirties or forties with Graves' ophthalmopathy. What was sequenced was blood.

The CDR3 coding sequence is TGTGCCAGCGGGACAGGGGAAGGCTACACCTTC. Protein: CASGTGEGYTF. This chain joins TRBV2 and TRBJ1-2, with TRBD1 matching over 10 bases. The germline V gene has CDR1 SNHLY and CDR2 FYNNEI. The CDR3 is 11 residues long. J lost 8 bases, V lost 8 bases, and 2 bases had no gene match.